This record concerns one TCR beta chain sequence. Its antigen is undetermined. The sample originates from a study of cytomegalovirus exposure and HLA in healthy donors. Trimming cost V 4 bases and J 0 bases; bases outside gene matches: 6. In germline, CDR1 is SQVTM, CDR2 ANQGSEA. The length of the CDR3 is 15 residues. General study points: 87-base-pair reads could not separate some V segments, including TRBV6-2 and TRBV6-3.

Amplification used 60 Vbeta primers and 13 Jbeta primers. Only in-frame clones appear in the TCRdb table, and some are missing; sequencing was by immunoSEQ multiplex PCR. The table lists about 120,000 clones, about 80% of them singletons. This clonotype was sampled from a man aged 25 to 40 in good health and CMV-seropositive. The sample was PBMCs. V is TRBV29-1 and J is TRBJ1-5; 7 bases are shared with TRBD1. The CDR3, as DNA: TGCAGCGTTGGATTAACAGGGGATAGCAATCAGCCCCAGCATTTT. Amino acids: CSVGLTGDSNQPQHF.